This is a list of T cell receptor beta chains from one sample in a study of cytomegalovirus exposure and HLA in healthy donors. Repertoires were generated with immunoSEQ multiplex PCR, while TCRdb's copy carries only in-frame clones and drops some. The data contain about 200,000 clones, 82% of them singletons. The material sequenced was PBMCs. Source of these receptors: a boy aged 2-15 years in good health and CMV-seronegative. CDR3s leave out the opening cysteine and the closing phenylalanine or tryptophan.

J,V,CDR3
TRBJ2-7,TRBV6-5,ASSPQGATGEQY
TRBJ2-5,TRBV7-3,ASSRTSGGQETQY
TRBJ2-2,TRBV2,ASRAPTRVTSITGELF
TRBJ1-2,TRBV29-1,SVVGDYYGYT
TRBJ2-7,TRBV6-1,ASSSHSYEQY
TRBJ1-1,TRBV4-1,ASSTGQLGVNTEAF
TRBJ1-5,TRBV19,ASKQEGSNQPQH
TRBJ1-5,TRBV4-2,ASSLGGSNQPQH
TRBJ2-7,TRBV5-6,ASSFRDRVWEQY
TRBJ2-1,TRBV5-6,ASNHPGGAEREF
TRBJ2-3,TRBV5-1,ASSLQGGLDTQY
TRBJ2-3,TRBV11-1,ASSEQPGLAGGEDTQY
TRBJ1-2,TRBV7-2,ASSLAGTGSKGYT
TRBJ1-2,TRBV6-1,ASMGAQVYGYT
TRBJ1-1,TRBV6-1,ASSEAGRDGRAF
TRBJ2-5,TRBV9,ASSVGGGGEQY
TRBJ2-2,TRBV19,ASSIEDGRATGELF
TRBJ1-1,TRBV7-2,ASRGRALTEAF
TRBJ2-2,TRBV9,ASSEGSYTGELF
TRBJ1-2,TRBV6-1,ASSEYGGTGTAYGYT
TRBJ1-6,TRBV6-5,ASRVRDSGSPLH
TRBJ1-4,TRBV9,ASSVEARDEKLF
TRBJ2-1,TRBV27,ASSLAGASYNEQF
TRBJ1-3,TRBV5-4,ASSFGTGPFASGNTIY
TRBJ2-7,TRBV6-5,ASSSLGGPHEQY
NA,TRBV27,ASRKRLADSYEQY
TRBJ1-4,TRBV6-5,ASRDRVEKLF
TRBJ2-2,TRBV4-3,ASSQSPLAGGPTGELF
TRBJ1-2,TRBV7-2,ASSLQGRGPGYGYT
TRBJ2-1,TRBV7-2,ASSLASDNEQF
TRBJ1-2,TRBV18,ASSEQGGDGYT
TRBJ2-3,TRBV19,ASSIAGGPPTDTQY
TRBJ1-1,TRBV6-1,ASSEGAEPGWNTEAF
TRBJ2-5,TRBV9,ASSVGGAPETQY
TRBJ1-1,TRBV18,ASSPRERGEAF
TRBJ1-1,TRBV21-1,ASSKVRGWSEAF
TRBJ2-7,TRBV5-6,ASSQGQGVPLSWYEQY
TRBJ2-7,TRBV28,ASSVGRLFYEQY
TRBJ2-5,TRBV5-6,ASSLASGGLQETQY
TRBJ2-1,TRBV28,ASSFVGPSYNEQF
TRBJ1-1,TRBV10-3,AISGSRGNTEAF
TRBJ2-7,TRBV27,ASSLSRGGHEQY
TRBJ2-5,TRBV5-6,ASSLFWGPKNTSQETQY
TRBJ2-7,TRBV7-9,ASSVGTASYEQY
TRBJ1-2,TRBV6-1,ASSASPQESGYT
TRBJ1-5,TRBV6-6,ATVDRASNQPQH
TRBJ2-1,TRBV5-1,ASSLSGGANEQF